This is a list of T cell receptor beta chains from one sample in a study of vaccination and CD4 T cells after COVID-19. These receptors' antigens are unknown. TCRdb fed the PCR reads into MiXCR, producing one record per CDR3 protein. The sample lists roughly 16,000 distinct CDR3 sequences; 45% to 55% were seen once. What was sequenced was CD4+ T cells from blood, cultured in vitro. All receptors come from a human donor who had recovered from COVID-19. Both conserved end residues are part of each CDR3. The D gene is left open where the match is weak. The size of a clone is reported for some rows only, either as once, few or many, or as a class for expanded clones.

d_call: .; clone_size: few; v_call: TRBV28; j_call: TRBJ2-7; cdr3_aa: CASSRTQGRDF; cdr3_nt: TGTGCCAGCAGTAGGACTCAGGGAAGGGACTTC
d_call: .; clone_size: .; v_call: TRBV27; j_call: TRBJ2-4; cdr3_aa: CASSLGGPNYKNIQYF; cdr3_nt: TGTGCCAGCAGTTTAGGCGGGCCAAACTACAAAAACATTCAGTACTTC
d_call: .; clone_size: .; v_call: TRBV5-1; j_call: TRBJ2-1; cdr3_aa: CASSRSGIEQFF; cdr3_nt: TGCGCCAGCAGCCGAAGCGGAATTGAGCAGTTCTTC
d_call: .; clone_size: few; v_call: TRBV30; j_call: TRBJ2-1; cdr3_aa: CAWSVLQGGQFF; cdr3_nt: TGTGCCTGGAGTGTACTCCAGGGCGGCCAGTTCTTC
d_call: .; clone_size: .; v_call: TRBV3-1; j_call: TRBJ1-1; cdr3_aa: CASSHAIRSEAFF; cdr3_nt: TGTGCCAGCAGCCATGCCATTCGGTCTGAAGCTTTCTTT
d_call: TRBD1; clone_size: .; v_call: TRBV20-1; j_call: TRBJ1-5; cdr3_aa: CSAREPTGDSNQPQHF; cdr3_nt: TGCAGTGCTAGAGAACCGACAGGGGATAGCAATCAGCCCCAGCATTTT
d_call: .; clone_size: .; v_call: TRBV27; j_call: TRBJ1-1; cdr3_aa: CASRGIDSSFTEAFF; cdr3_nt: TGTGCCAGCAGGGGGATCGACAGCTCCTTCACTGAAGCTTTCTTT
d_call: .; clone_size: .; v_call: TRBV20-1; j_call: TRBJ1-2; cdr3_aa: CSASGGDPYGYTF; cdr3_nt: TGCAGTGCTAGTGGTGGGGACCCCTATGGCTACACCTTC
d_call: TRBD2; clone_size: .; v_call: TRBV12-3/TRBV12-4; j_call: TRBJ2-7; cdr3_aa: CASSLTSGLPQQYF; cdr3_nt: TGTGCCAGCAGTCTAACTAGCGGATTGCCTCAGCAGTACTTC
d_call: .; clone_size: .; v_call: TRBV20-1; j_call: TRBJ2-7; cdr3_aa: CSANGRATYEQYF; cdr3_nt: TGCAGTGCTAATGGGCGGGCTACCTACGAGCAGTACTTC
d_call: .; clone_size: few; v_call: TRBV7-8; j_call: TRBJ2-2; cdr3_aa: CASSFSGGDTGELFF; cdr3_nt: TGTGCCAGCAGCTTCTCAGGGGGGGACACCGGGGAGCTGTTTTTT
d_call: .; clone_size: few; v_call: TRBV2; j_call: TRBJ1-1; cdr3_aa: CASSPRGDTEAFF; cdr3_nt: TGTGCCAGCAGTCCCAGGGGTGACACTGAAGCTTTCTTT
d_call: .; clone_size: .; v_call: TRBV21-1; j_call: TRBJ2-7; cdr3_aa: CAMPQGLADNPSYEQYF; cdr3_nt: TGTGCCATGCCCCAGGGACTAGCGGATAACCCCTCCTACGAGCAGTACTTC
d_call: .; clone_size: few; v_call: TRBV6-5; j_call: TRBJ2-5; cdr3_aa: CASSYERQAPQETQYF; cdr3_nt: TGTGCCAGCAGTTACGAACGCCAAGCCCCTCAAGAGACCCAGTACTTC
d_call: .; clone_size: once; v_call: TRBV20-1; j_call: TRBJ2-7; cdr3_aa: CSARQRRYEQYF; cdr3_nt: TGCAGTGCTAGGCAACGTCGCTACGAGCAGTACTTC
d_call: .; clone_size: .; v_call: TRBV7-9; j_call: TRBJ2-7; cdr3_aa: CASSLGQDPYEQYF; cdr3_nt: TGTGCCAGCAGCTTAGGGCAGGACCCCTACGAGCAGTACTTC